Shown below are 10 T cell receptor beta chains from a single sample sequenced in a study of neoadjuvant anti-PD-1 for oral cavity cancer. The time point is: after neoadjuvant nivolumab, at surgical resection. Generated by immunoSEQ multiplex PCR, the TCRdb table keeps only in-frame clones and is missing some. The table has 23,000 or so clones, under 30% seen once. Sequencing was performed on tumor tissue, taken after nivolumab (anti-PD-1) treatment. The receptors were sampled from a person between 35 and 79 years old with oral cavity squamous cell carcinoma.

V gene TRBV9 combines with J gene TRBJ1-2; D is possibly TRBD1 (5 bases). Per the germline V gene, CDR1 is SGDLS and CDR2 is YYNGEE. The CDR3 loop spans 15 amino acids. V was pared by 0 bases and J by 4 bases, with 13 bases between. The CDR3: CASSVEETVPYGYTF. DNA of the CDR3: TGTGCCAGCAGCGTAGAGGAGACAGTTCCCTATGGCTACACCTTC.

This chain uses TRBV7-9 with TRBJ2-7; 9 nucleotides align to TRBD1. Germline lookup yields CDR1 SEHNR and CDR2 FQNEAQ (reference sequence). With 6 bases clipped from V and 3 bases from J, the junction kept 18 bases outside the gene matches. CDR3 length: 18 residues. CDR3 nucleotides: TGTGCCAGCAGTGGTGCCCTACCGGGACAGGGAACTTACTACGAGCAGTACTTC. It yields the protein CASSGALPGQGTYYEQYF.

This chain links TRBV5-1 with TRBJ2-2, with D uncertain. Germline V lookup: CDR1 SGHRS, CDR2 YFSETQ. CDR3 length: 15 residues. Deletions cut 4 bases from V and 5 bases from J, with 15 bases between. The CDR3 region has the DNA TGCGCCAGCAGCGGGCAGGTGGTTCGGACCGGGGAGCTGTTTTTT. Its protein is CASSGQVVRTGELFF.

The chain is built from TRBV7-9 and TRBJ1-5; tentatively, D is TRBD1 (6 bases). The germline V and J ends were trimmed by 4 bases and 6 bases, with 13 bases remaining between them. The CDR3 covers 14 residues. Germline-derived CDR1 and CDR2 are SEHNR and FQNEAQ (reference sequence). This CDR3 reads CASSWGHSAQPQHF. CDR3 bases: TGTGCCAGCAGCTGGGGACACTCAGCTCAGCCCCAGCATTTT.

The CDR3 bases are TGTGCTAGTGGTTTGGTACTCTCAGGAGTAATGCGGGACAGTTCCTACGAGCAGTACTTC. Its translation is CASGLVLSGVMRDSSYEQYF. The genes are TRBV12-5 and TRBJ2-7; the D gene is possibly TRBD1 (7 bases). The CDR3 is made up of 20 amino acids. The V gene lost 0 bases and the J gene lost 1 base, with 25 bases spanning the gap. Looked up from germline, CDR1 is LGHNT and CDR2 is FRNRAP.

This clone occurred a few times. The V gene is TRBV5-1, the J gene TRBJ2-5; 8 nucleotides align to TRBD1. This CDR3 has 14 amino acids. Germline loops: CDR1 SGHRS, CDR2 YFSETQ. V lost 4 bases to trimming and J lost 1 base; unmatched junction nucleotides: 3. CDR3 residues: CASSTGQVQETQYF. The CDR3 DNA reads TGCGCCAGCAGCACGGGACAGGTCCAAGAGACCCAGTACTTC.

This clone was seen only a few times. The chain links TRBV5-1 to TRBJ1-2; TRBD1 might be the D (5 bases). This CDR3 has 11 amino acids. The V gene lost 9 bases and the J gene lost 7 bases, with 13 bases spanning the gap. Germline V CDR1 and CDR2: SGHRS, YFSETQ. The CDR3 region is CATGGIGGYTF. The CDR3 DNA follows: TGCGCCACCGGGGGTATCGGTGGCTACACCTTC.

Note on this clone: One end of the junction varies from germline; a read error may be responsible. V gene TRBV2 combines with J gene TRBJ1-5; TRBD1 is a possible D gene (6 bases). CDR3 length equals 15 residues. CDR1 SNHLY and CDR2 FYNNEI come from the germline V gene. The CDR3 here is CATSQGGGSNQPQHF. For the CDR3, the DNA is TGTGCCACCAGTCAAGGGGGAGGGAGCAATCAGCCCCAGCATTTT.

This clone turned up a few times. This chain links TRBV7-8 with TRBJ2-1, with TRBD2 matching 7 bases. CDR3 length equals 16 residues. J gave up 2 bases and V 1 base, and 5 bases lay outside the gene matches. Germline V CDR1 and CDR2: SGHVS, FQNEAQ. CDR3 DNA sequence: TGTGCCAGCAGCTTAGTCCCTAGCGGCCCCTACAATGAGCAGTTCTTC. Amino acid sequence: CASSLVPSGPYNEQFF.

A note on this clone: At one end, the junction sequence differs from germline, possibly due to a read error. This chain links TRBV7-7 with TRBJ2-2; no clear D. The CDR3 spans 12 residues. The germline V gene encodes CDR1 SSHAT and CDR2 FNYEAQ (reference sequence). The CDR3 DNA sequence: TGTGCTAGCAGCTTAGCCGGCGGGGAGCTGTTTTTT. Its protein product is CASSLAGGELFF. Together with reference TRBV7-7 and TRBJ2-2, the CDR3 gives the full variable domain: GAGVSQSPRYKVTKRGQDVTLRCDPISSHATLYWYQQALGQGPEFLTYFNYEAQPDKSGLPSDRFSAERPEGSISTLTIQRTEQRDSAMYRCASSLAGGELFFGEGSRLTVL.